This T cell receptor (beta chain) was identified in a study of T-cell memory formation after mild COVID-19. There are 17 residues in the CDR3. Germline V gene data show CDR1 as SGHRS and CDR2 as YFSETQ. The trim removed 0 bases at V and 2 bases at J, leaving 8 bases unmatched. TCRdb re-called the 5' RACE reads with MiXCR, one entry per CDR3 protein. The sample holds about 430,000 distinct CDR3 sequences, roughly 26% seen once. The chain links TRBV5-1 to TRBJ1-2; TRBD1 matches 9 bases. Sequencing was done on a sample of PBMCs or a T cell subset sorted from them (not recorded which). The sequence derives from an adult woman who had mild COVID-19 (a few samples of this study predate the infection). Cell type and time point are not known. The CDR3 region is CASSLGGFGTGNYGYTF. The CDR3 DNA is TGCGCCAGCAGCTTGGGGGGCTTTGGGACAGGGAACTATGGCTACACCTTC.